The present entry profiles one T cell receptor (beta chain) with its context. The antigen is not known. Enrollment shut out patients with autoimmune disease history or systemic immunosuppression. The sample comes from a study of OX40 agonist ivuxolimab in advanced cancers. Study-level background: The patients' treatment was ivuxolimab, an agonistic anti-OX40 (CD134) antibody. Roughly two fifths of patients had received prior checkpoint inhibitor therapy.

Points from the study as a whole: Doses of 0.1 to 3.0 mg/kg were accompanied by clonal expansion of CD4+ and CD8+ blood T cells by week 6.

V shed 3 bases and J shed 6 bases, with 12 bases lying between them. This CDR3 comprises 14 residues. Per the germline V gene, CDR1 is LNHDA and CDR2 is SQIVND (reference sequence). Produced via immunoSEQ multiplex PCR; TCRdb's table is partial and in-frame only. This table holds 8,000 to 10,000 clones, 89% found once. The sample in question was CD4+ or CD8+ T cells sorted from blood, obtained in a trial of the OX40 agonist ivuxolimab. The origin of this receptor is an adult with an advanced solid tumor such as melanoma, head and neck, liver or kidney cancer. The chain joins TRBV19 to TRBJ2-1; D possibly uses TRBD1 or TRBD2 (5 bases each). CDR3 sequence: CASSIRDLPNEQFF. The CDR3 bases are TGTGCCAGTAGTATCCGGGACCTACCCAATGAGCAGTTCTTC. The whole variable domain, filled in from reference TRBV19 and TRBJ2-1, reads DGGITQSPKYLFRKEGQNVTLSCEQNLNHDAMYWYRQDPGQGLRLIYYSQIVNDFQKGDIAEGYSVSREKKESFPLTVTSAQKNPTAFYLCASSIRDLPNEQFFGPGTRLTVL.